Presented here are 25 T cell receptor beta chains from one specimen sequenced in a study of T cell repertoires in cytomegalovirus infection. TCRdb ran MiXCR on the reads and lists one entry per CDR3 protein. The data contain about 98,000 distinct CDR3 sequences, approximately 15% of them seen just once; the ten biggest clones take up about 8.8%. The source material was PBMCs. The receptors derive from a human donor in good health (CMV status not recorded). Some clones in this sample may be carry-over from other donors' samples.

J is TRBJ2-5 and V is TRBV20-1, with 10 positions matching TRBD2. Germline loops: CDR1 DFQATT, CDR2 SNEGSKA (reference sequence). This CDR3 has 13 residues. The CDR3 is CSALAGGGETQYF. CDR3 sequence (DNA): TGCAGCGCTTTAGCGGGGGGAGGGGAGACCCAGTACTTC.

This clonotype was counted a few times. This chain links TRBV20-1 with TRBJ2-1; D may be TRBD1 or TRBD2 (6 bases each). This CDR3 is built from 15 residues. CDR1 DFQATT and CDR2 SNEGSKA come from the germline V gene (reference sequence). V was clipped by 0 bases and J by 7 bases, with 16 bases between them. In DNA form, the CDR3 reads TGCAGTGCTAGAGATGGAGGGGGGAGTCGGAATGAGCAGTTCTTC. Its translation: CSARDGGGSRNEQFF.

This clonotype was seen at least ten times. The chain combines TRBV12-3 or TRBV12-4 with TRBJ1-1; D unclear. This CDR3 spans 13 amino acids. V lost 3 bases and J 1 base, leaving 6 bases between the germline ends. The CDR3 is CASSFQWNTEAFF. The CDR3 coding sequence is TGTGCCAGCAGTTTTCAGTGGAACACTGAAGCTTTCTTT.

The chain has TRBV14 and TRBJ1-5; 7 nucleotides match TRBD1. Germline V gene lookup returns CDR1 SGHDN and CDR2 FVKESK. The CDR3 runs to 15 residues. Germline trimming cut 4 bases from V and 1 base from J; bases unmatched to any gene: 4. This CDR3 reads CASSPTGLSNQPQHF. The CDR3 region has the DNA TGTGCCAGCAGCCCGACAGGGTTGAGCAATCAGCCCCAGCATTTT.

The sample holds a few counts of this clonotype. The chain combines TRBV29-1 with TRBJ2-1, with 15 bases aligning to TRBD2. The CDR3 spans 14 residues. The germline V gene encodes CDR1 SQVTM and CDR2 ANQGSEA. With 6 bases clipped from V and 6 bases from J, the junction kept 3 bases outside the gene matches. The DNA for the CDR3 is TGCAGCGTGGCGGGACTAGCGGGGGGCAATGAGCAGTTCTTC. It encodes CSVAGLAGGNEQFF.

The CDR3: CASSPGDRQGFGYTF. DNA for the CDR3: TGTGCCAGCAGCCCCGGGGACAGACAGGGATTTGGCTACACCTTC. V gene TRBV12-3 or TRBV12-4 combines with J gene TRBJ1-2; 7 bases are shared with TRBD1. This CDR3 region has 15 residues. The trim removed 6 bases at V and 7 bases at J, leaving 14 bases unmatched.

This clonotype was seen many times. The CDR3 DNA reads TGTGCCAGCAGTCTTAACAGGGGAGGGCTAAATGGCTACACCTTC. It specifies CASSLNRGGLNGYTF. The rearrangement links TRBV12-3 or TRBV12-4 to TRBJ1-2; 7 bases align to TRBD1. V gave up 5 bases and J gave up 6 bases; unmatched junction bases: 12. The length of the CDR3 is 15 residues.

This clonotype has just a few counts. The J gene is TRBJ2-7, the V gene TRBV2; 9 bases fit TRBD2. Germline lookup yields CDR1 SNHLY and CDR2 FYNNEI. V dropped 4 bases and J dropped 7; count of bases not matched to a gene: 2. The CDR3 runs to 12 residues. CDR3 coding DNA: TGTGCCAGCAGTGTTACTAGCGGGGAGCAGTACTTC. This gives the protein CASSVTSGEQYF.

V is TRBV2 and J is TRBJ2-1; perhaps D is TRBD1 or TRBD2 (7 bases each). CDR1 is SNHLY and CDR2 is FYNNEI in the germline V gene. Trimming took off 6 bases at V and 3 bases at J, with 21 bases between the two ends. The CDR3 is made up of 17 amino acids. CDR3 sequence (DNA): TGTGCCAGCAGGGGGGGGGGAATGACAGGGATCTACAATGAGCAGTTCTTC. Amino acids: CASRGGGMTGIYNEQFF.

The sample holds a few counts of this clonotype. The V call is TRBV28, the J call TRBJ1-2; 8 bases fit TRBD1. Germline CDR1 MDHEN, CDR2 SYDVKM. The junction had 7 bases not matched to a gene; V was cut back by 6 bases and J by 4 bases. The CDR3 runs 14 residues. CDR3 nucleotide sequence: TGTGCCAGCAGACTGAACAGGGGGGCCTATGGCTACACCTTC. It specifies CASRLNRGAYGYTF.

This clonotype was found many times. V is TRBV7-6 and J is TRBJ1-1, with TRBD1 as a possible D gene (5 bases). The germline V gene has CDR1 SGHVS and CDR2 FNYEAQ. V was trimmed by 5 bases and J by 7 bases, leaving 17 bases between them. This CDR3 is 14 amino acids long. CDR3 DNA sequence: TGTGCCAGCAGCGGCAGACAGCCGGGTCGTGAAGCTTTCTTT. Protein sequence: CASSGRQPGREAFF.

This clonotype was counted many times. J is TRBJ1-1 and V is TRBV12-3 or TRBV12-4, with no clear D. The CDR3 runs 12 residues. Trimming cost V 4 bases and J 9 bases, with 12 bases left between them. DNA of the CDR3: TGTGCCAGCAGTTACGGTAAATCCAAAGCTTTCTTT. Translation: CASSYGKSKAFF.

This clonotype was counted a few times. The chain joins TRBV29-1 to TRBJ2-5; no clear D. Germline V gene sequence: CDR1 SQVTM, CDR2 ANQGSEA. This CDR3 has 13 amino acids. V shed 4 bases and J shed 0 bases, with 9 bases lying between them. CDR3 in DNA: TGCAGCGTTGTTTTACCCAACCAAGAGACCCAGTACTTC. This translates into CSVVLPNQETQYF. Full variable domain (outside the CDR3, taken from reference TRBV29-1 and TRBJ2-5): SAVISQKPSRDICQRGTSLTIQCQVDSQVTMMFWYRQQPGQSLTLIATANQGSEATYESGFVIDKFPISRPNLTFSTLTVSNMSPEDSSIYLCSVVLPNQETQYFGPGTRLLVL.

The chain couples TRBV4-2 to TRBJ2-1, with 9 bases aligning to TRBD2. The CDR3 covers 15 residues. Per germline, CDR1 LGHNA and CDR2 YNFKEQ. V was pared by 3 bases and J by 6 bases, with 6 bases of the junction left unmatched. Written as DNA, the CDR3 is TGTGCCAGCAGCCATGACCGCGGGGGGGCCAATGAGCAGTTCTTC. It encodes CASSHDRGGANEQFF.

This clonotype was seen repeatedly, ten times or more. The J gene is TRBJ1-3, the V gene TRBV10-3; 7 bases are shared with TRBD1. Germline CDR1 ENHRY, CDR2 SYGVKD. There are 15 residues in the CDR3. With V trimmed by 4 bases and J by 4 bases, 7 bases remained unmatched. As DNA, the CDR3 is TGTGCCATCAGTGTGAGAGGGGGCGCCGGAAACACCATATATTTT. It yields the protein CAISVRGGAGNTIYF.

A note on this clonotype: The junction departs from germline at one end; a sequencing error may be responsible. CDR3 loop: CASSPRQGASYDYTF. The CDR3 DNA reads as TGCGCCAGCAGCCCCCGACAGGGGGCGAGCTATGACTACACCTTC. J is TRBJ1-2 and V is TRBV4-1, with 10 bases fitting TRBD1. The length of the CDR3 is 15 residues. Germline V gene lookup returns CDR1 MGHRA and CDR2 YSYEKL.

This clonotype was found a few times. The chain couples TRBV11-2 to TRBJ2-2; D is uncertain. V was pared by 2 bases and J by 6 bases, with 7 bases between. Per the germline V gene, CDR1 is SGHAT and CDR2 is FQNNGV. This CDR3 contains 13 residues. As DNA, the CDR3 is TGTGCCAGCAGCTTAACAACGTCCGGGGAGCTGTTTTTT. It codes for CASSLTTSGELFF. The full variable domain, in which reference TRBV11-2 and TRBJ2-2 provide the parts outside the CDR3, is EAGVAQSPRYKIIEKRQSVAFWCNPISGHATLYWYQQILGQGPKLLIQFQNNGVVDDSQLPKDRFSAERLKGVDSTLKIQPAKLEDSAVYLCASSLTTSGELFFGEGSRLTVL.

This clonotype occurred a few times. The chain combines TRBV4-2 with TRBJ2-7; D remains unclear. Trimming removed 0 bases at V and 0 bases at J, with 9 bases between. The CDR3 contains 15 residues. In germline, CDR1 is LGHNA, CDR2 YNFKEQ. CDR3 sequence reads: CASSQDRPASYEQYF. DNA for the CDR3: TGTGCCAGCAGCCAAGATCGGCCGGCCTCCTACGAGCAGTACTTC.

This clonotype was seen at least ten times. The rearrangement uses TRBV7-2 and TRBJ1-5; D unresolved. V lost 1 base and J lost 4, with 11 bases in between. The CDR3 loop spans 15 amino acids. CDR1 SGHTA and CDR2 FQGNSA come from the germline V gene. DNA for the CDR3: TGTGCCAGCAGCTTAGGAGGGATTTCGAATCAGCCCCAGCATTTT. Residues: CASSLGGISNQPQHF.

In its sample, this clonotype was seen many times. This sequence joins TRBV7-2 and TRBJ2-7; D call uncertain. The CDR3 loop spans 12 amino acids. Trimming took off 5 bases at V and 4 bases at J, with 9 bases between the two ends. Germline loops: CDR1 SGHTA, CDR2 FQGNSA. The CDR3 DNA sequence: TGTGCCAGCAGCGGATTGAGTTACGAGCAGTACTTC. This sequence encodes CASSGLSYEQYF.

The sample holds a few counts of this clonotype. The chain carries TRBV18 and TRBJ1-1, with a tentative D call TRBD1 (5 bases). The V and J ends lost 3 bases and 3 bases respectively, with 8 bases between them. CDR3 length equals 13 residues. Germline values: CDR1 KGHSH, CDR2 LQKENI. The CDR3 DNA sequence: TGTGCCAGCTCACCGGGCAGGGACACTGAAGCTTTCTTT. It is translated as CASSPGRDTEAFF. Full variable domain (rest looked up from reference TRBV18 and TRBJ1-1): NAGVMQNPRHLVRRRGQEARLRCSPMKGHSHVYWYRQLPEEGLKFMVYLQKENIIDESGMPKERFSAEFPKEGPSILRIQQVVRGDSAAYFCASSPGRDTEAFFGQGTRLTVV.

This clonotype was observed a handful of times. The V and J genes are TRBV7-9 and TRBJ2-5; TRBD2 aligns across 7 bases. Losses at the gene ends were 4 bases for V and 4 bases for J; bases not matched to a gene: 6. The CDR3 sequence is 14 residues long. Germline CDR1 is SEHNR and CDR2 is FQNEAQ (reference sequence). As DNA, the CDR3 is TGTGCCAGCAGCTCCGGTGGGGGGGGAGAGACCCAGTACTTC. It is translated as CASSSGGGGETQYF.

At least ten counts were recorded for this clonotype. J is TRBJ2-4 and V is TRBV7-2, with D tentatively TRBD1 or TRBD2 (5 bases each). V dropped 4 bases and J dropped 7 bases, with 17 bases sitting between them. CDR3 size: 15 residues. Germline CDR1 reads SGHTA; CDR2 reads FQGNSA. The CDR3 protein is CASSSRFGDGNIQYF. CDR3 bases: TGTGCCAGCAGCTCCCGATTCGGGGACGGGAACATTCAGTACTTC.

This clonotype showed up many times. V and J are TRBV2 and TRBJ2-7; 9 positions agree with TRBD1. The germline V gene encodes CDR1 SNHLY and CDR2 FYNNEI. The CDR3 consists of 15 residues. J was trimmed by 4 bases and V by 7 bases; bases with no gene match: 11. The CDR3 spells CASTNRGQKWYEQYF. As DNA, the CDR3 is TGTGCCAGCACTAACAGGGGGCAAAAGTGGTACGAGCAGTACTTC.

This clonotype was counted many times. The chain uses TRBV7-2 and TRBJ2-5, with D perhaps assigned TRBD1 or TRBD2 (5 bases each). CDR3 size: 15 residues. CDR1 and CDR2 (germline): SGHTA, FQGNSA. Trimming took off 1 base at V and 5 bases at J, with 14 bases between the two ends. CDR3 sequence (DNA): TGTGCCAGCAGCTTAGGGGGGAGAGCGGAGGAGACCCAGTACTTC. It codes for CASSLGGRAEETQYF. The full variable domain, in which reference TRBV7-2 and TRBJ2-5 provide the parts outside the CDR3, is GAGVSQSPSNKVTEKGKDVELRCDPISGHTALYWYRQSLGQGLEFLIYFQGNSAPDKSGLPSDRFSAERTGGSVSTLTIQRTQQEDSAVYLCASSLGGRAEETQYFGPGTRLLVL.